The sequence of this T cell receptor (beta chain) was determined in a study of blood T cell repertoires in COVID-19. Using immunoSEQ multiplex PCR, the repertoire was profiled, and TCRdb retains in-frame clones only, with some absent. Altogether some 190,000 clones are present, about 80% being singletons, with the ten largest covering approximately 6.9%. This CDR3 has 13 residues. V dropped 2 bases and J dropped 7; count of bases not matched to a gene: 3. Germline V CDR1 and CDR2: KGHSH, LQKENI. The TCR originated in a man in his 60s with acute or convalescent COVID-19. Source material: peripheral blood. The V and J genes are TRBV18 and TRBJ2-5, with 8 bases matching TRBD1. The CDR3 DNA follows: TGTGCCAGCTCACCATCAGGGGGCCTGACCCAGTACTTC. Translating gives CASSPSGGLTQYF. The full variable domain, its missing parts supplied by reference TRBV18 and TRBJ2-5, is NAGVMQNPRHLVRRRGQEARLRCSPMKGHSHVYWYRQLPEEGLKFMVYLQKENIIDESGMPKERFSAEFPKEGPSILRIQQVVRGDSAAYFCASSPSGGLTQYFGPGTRLLVL.